A selection of T cell receptor beta chains follows, all from one sample in a study of cytomegalovirus exposure and HLA in healthy donors. Using immunoSEQ multiplex PCR, the repertoire was profiled, and TCRdb retains in-frame clones only, with some absent. The data show 95,000 to 150,000 clones, over 60% seen once. The sample taken for sequencing was PBMCs. The receptor set was obtained from a woman younger than 45 in good health and CMV-seropositive. Both conserved end residues are part of each CDR3. D genes are given only for firm matches. The size field is filled for only some rows; it gives once, few, many or a size class.

V gene	J gene	D gene	CDR3 length	clone size	CDR3 protein	CDR3 DNA
TRBV27	TRBJ1-4	NA	17	NA	CASSYSRVSATNEKLFF	TGTGCCAGCAGTTATAGTCGGGTATCGGCAACTAATGAAAAACTGTTTTTT
TRBV12-5	TRBJ2-2	TRBD2	19	NA	CASGTIEGGGAVYTGELFF	TGTGCTAGTGGGACTATTGAGGGCGGGGGGGCAGTGTACACCGGGGAGCTGTTTTTT
TRBV20-1	TRBJ1-2	TRBD1	11	NA	CSAARGWGYTF	TGCAGTGCAGCCAGGGGGTGGGGCTACACCTTC
TRBV5-1	TRBJ2-7	TRBD2	17	NA	CASSTLTSGGYSYEQYF	TGCGCCAGCAGCACCCTTACTAGCGGGGGGTACTCCTACGAGCAGTACTTC
TRBV28	TRBJ1-6	TRBD1	18	NA	CASSHSGTGDSYNSPLHF	TGTGCCAGCAGTCATTCCGGGACAGGGGATAGTTATAATTCACCCCTCCACTTT
TRBV5-5	TRBJ2-7	NA	14	few	CASTARRGGYEQYF	TGTGCCAGCACCGCCAGGAGGGGAGGCTACGAGCAGTACTTC
TRBV5-5	TRBJ1-2	TRBD1	15	NA	CASSFTGGPNYGYTF	TGTGCCAGCAGCTTTACAGGGGGCCCTAACTATGGCTACACCTTC
TRBV10-3	TRBJ2-7	TRBD1	12	once	CAISAGGNEQYF	TGTGCCATCAGTGCAGGGGGCAACGAGCAGTACTTC
TRBV4-1	TRBJ2-3	NA	22	NA	CASSHPRLVHDSNGAVTDTQYF	TGCGCCAGCAGCCACCCAAGGTTGGTTCACGATTCTAACGGAGCTGTCACAGATACGCAGTATTTT
TRBV4-3	TRBJ2-1	NA	14	NA	CASSQEIPTNEQFF	TGCGCCAGCAGCCAAGAGATACCCACAAATGAGCAGTTCTTC
TRBV5-6	TRBJ1-5	NA	15	NA	CASSLGSWSNQPQHF	TGTGCCAGCAGCTTGGGCAGTTGGAGCAATCAGCCCCAGCATTTT
TRBV7-9	TRBJ1-4	NA	14	NA	CASSPGSTNEKLFF	TGTGCCAGCAGCCCAGGGTCAACTAATGAAAAACTGTTTTTT
TRBV2	TRBJ1-6	TRBD1	15	NA	CASRPRQGDNSPLHF	TGTGCCAGCAGACCTAGACAGGGTGATAATTCACCCCTCCACTTT
TRBV6-1	TRBJ2-2	TRBD1	13	few	CATWDRANGELFF	TGTGCCACCTGGGACAGGGCTAATGGGGAGCTGTTTTTT
TRBV2	TRBJ1-2	NA	13	NA	CASTQQGVYGYTF	TGTGCCAGCACCCAACAGGGAGTCTATGGCTACACCTTC
TRBV6-1	TRBJ2-2	TRBD1	15	NA	CASSGGQGAPGELFF	TGTGCCAGCAGTGGGGGACAGGGGGCGCCCGGGGAGCTGTTTTTT
TRBV30	TRBJ2-7	TRBD2	14	NA	CAGSGGAWVYEQYF	TGTGCCGGTAGCGGGGGGGCCTGGGTGTACGAGCAGTACTTC
TRBV9	TRBJ2-1	TRBD2	16	NA	CASSVVASGSYNEQFF	TGTGCCAGCAGCGTAGTTGCTAGCGGCTCCTACAATGAGCAGTTCTTC
TRBV6-1	TRBJ2-1	NA	16	NA	CASSARLLVSYNEQFF	TGTGCCAGCAGTGCCAGACTTCTAGTGTCCTACAATGAGCAGTTCTTC
TRBV7-9	TRBJ1-4	TRBD1	15	few	CASSLGGQAAEKLFF	TGTGCCAGCAGCTTAGGGGGACAGGCTGCGGAAAAACTGTTTTTT
TRBV7-2	TRBJ1-1	NA	13	NA	CASSGELNTEAFF	TGTGCCAGCAGCGGTGAGCTGAACACTGAAGCTTTCTTT
TRBV7-9	TRBJ1-3	TRBD1	14	NA	CASSLGDRAGGLIF	TGTGCCAGCAGCTTGGGCGACAGGGCCGGGGGCCTGATTTTT
TRBV2	TRBJ2-1	TRBD1	14	NA	CASRAGQGRYEQFF	TGTGCCAGCAGGGCGGGACAGGGTCGATATGAGCAGTTCTTC
TRBV5-4	TRBJ2-3	NA	14	NA	CASSSAGSTDTQYF	TGTGCCAGCAGCTCGGCGGGCAGCACAGATACGCAGTATTTT
TRBV5-1	TRBJ1-1	TRBD1	15	once	CASSQAGTANTEAFF	TGCGCCAGCAGCCAAGCCGGGACAGCAAACACTGAAGCTTTCTTT